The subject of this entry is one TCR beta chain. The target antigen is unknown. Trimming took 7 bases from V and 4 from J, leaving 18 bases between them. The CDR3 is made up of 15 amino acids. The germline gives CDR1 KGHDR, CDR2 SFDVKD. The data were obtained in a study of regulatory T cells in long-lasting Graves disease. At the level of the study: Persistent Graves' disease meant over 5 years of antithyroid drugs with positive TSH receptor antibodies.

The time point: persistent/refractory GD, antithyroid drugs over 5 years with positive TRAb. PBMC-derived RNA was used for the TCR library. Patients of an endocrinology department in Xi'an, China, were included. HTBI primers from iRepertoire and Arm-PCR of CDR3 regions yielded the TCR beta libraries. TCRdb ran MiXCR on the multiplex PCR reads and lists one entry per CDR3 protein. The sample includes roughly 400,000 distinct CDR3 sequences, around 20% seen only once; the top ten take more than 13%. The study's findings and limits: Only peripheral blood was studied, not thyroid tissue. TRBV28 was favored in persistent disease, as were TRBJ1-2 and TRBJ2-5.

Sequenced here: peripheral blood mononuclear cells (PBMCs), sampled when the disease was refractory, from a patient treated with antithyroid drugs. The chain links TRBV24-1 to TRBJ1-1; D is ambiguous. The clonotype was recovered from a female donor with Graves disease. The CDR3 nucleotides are TGTGCCACCAGCGACTCCTCTCCGGGTTTCACTGAAGCTTTCTTT. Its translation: CATSDSSPGFTEAFF.